Listed below are T cell receptor beta chains from one sample, sequenced in a study of identical twins. One entry per CDR3 protein results from TCRdb running MiXCR on the 5' RACE reads. This sample has approximately 280,000 distinct CDR3 sequences, with about 8.3% found just once. The same sample was also used in a study of yellow fever vaccine responses in identical twins.

The specimen sequenced was memory (CD45RO+) T cells sorted from blood. Receptors originate from a woman younger than 35 in good health. The CDR3 runs from the conserved cysteine through the conserved F or W. A D gene is named only where the DNA matches it firmly. Only part of the rows carry a size: once, few, many, or a class if the clone is expanded.

>many|TRBV10-3|.|TRBJ2-3
TGTGCCATCAGTCCAAGTAGGGGAGGCACAGATACGCAGTATTTT
CAISPSRGGTDTQYF
>few|TRBV6-5|TRBD2|TRBJ2-5
TGTGCCAGCAGTTGGAGGCTAGCGGGAGCTGAGACCCAGTACTTC
CASSWRLAGAETQYF
>few|TRBV7-9|TRBD2|TRBJ2-1
TGTGCCAGCAGCTTAGGGAGCGGGAGTAATAGTGAGCAGTTCTTC
CASSLGSGSNSEQFF
>many|TRBV20-1|TRBD1|TRBJ1-5
TGCAGTGCTAGAGACAGGGGGCTTGATCAGCCCCAGCATTTT
CSARDRGLDQPQHF
>.|TRBV6-4|.|TRBJ1-6
TGTGCCAGCAGTGACGGCGTGGAAAATTCACCCCTCCACTTT
CASSDGVENSPLHF
>.|TRBV12-3/TRBV12-4|.|TRBJ2-1
TGTGCCAGCAACAACCTCAGGGGGGGCAGTGAGCAGTTCTTC
CASNNLRGGSEQFF
>few|TRBV29-1|.|TRBJ2-7
TGCAGCGTGGCGGGCCGGCTATCCTACGAGCAGTACTTC
CSVAGRLSYEQYF
>few|TRBV7-2|.|TRBJ2-4
TGTGCCAGCAGCTTACGGCAGAAGGTGGGAGCCAAAAACATTCAGTACTTC
CASSLRQKVGAKNIQYF
>.|TRBV5-1|TRBD1|TRBJ2-3
TGCGCCAGCACCCCCGGGACAGGAAGAACAGATACGCAGTATTTT
CASTPGTGRTDTQYF
>few|TRBV18|.|TRBJ2-3
TGTGCCAGCTCACCTTGGGGGAACACAGATACGCAGTATTTT
CASSPWGNTDTQYF
>.|TRBV18|.|TRBJ2-3
TGTGCCAGCTCACCTCCGAACTACCGACACCCCACAGATACGCAGTATTTT
CASSPPNYRHPTDTQYF
>many|TRBV11-2|TRBD1|TRBJ2-3
TGTGCCAGCAGCTCGGACAGGGGGGCCTTTTTTAACACAGATACGCAGTATTTT
CASSSDRGAFFNTDTQYF
>.|TRBV6-1|.|TRBJ2-6
TGTGCCAGCAGTGAAATTCGCGCCGGGGCCAACGTCCTGACTTTC
CASSEIRAGANVLTF
>many|TRBV6-5|.|TRBJ1-1
TGTGCCAGCAGTTACTCTGGTAGGAACACTGAAGCTTTCTTT
CASSYSGRNTEAFF
>.|TRBV18|TRBD2|TRBJ2-1
TGTGCCAGCTCACCACGGAGCGGGGGGGCCTTTGAGCAGTTCTTC
CASSPRSGGAFEQFF
>few|TRBV2|.|TRBJ2-2
TGTGCCAGCCCGCGGACACCCGCGGGCACCGGGGAGCTGTTTTTT
CASPRTPAGTGELFF
>few|TRBV6-2/TRBV6-3|TRBD1|TRBJ2-1
TGTGCCAGCAGTTACCCTTTACCACAGGGGGCGCGGAATGAGCAGTTCTTC
CASSYPLPQGARNEQFF
>.|TRBV4-1|TRBD1|TRBJ1-6
TGCGCCAGCAGCCAATTTGCAGGGACAGGGGTTTCACCCCTCCACTTT
CASSQFAGTGVSPLHF
>few|TRBV14|.|TRBJ1-2
TGTGCCAGCAGCCCAGGCCCGGCTAACTATGGCTACACCTTC
CASSPGPANYGYTF
>many|TRBV20-1|.|TRBJ1-1
TGCAGTGCTATTTCGATAAGGGCAGCCAACACTGAAGCTTTCTTT
CSAISIRAANTEAFF